The 8 T cell receptor beta chains listed next were all sequenced from one sample in a study of regulatory T cells in long-lasting Graves disease. Time point defined: newly diagnosed GD, antithyroid drugs for less than 3 months. PBMC RNA served as the TCR library source. iRepertoire HTBI primers and Arm-PCR of CDR3 regions built TCR beta libraries. MiXCR, applied by TCRdb to the multiplex PCR reads, yields one record per CDR3 protein. This table has approximately 350,000 distinct CDR3 sequences, about a sixth appearing once. This sample was shared with a second study, whose subject was T cells in Graves' hyperthyroidism and ophthalmopathy.

The material sequenced was peripheral blood mononuclear cells (PBMCs), taken at new diagnosis, from a patient treated with antithyroid drugs. These receptor sequences come from a man between 40 and 49 years old with Graves disease.

This chain uses TRBV20-1 with TRBJ2-7, with D possibly matching TRBD1 (6 bases). V was cut by 6 bases and J by 3 bases, with 18 bases left in between. The CDR3 loop spans 14 amino acids. Germline values: CDR1 DFQATT, CDR2 SNEGSKA (reference sequence). For the CDR3, the DNA is TGCAGTGCAACCGGGACAAGGGAAGGCTACGAGCAGTACTTC. Translating gives CSATGTREGYEQYF.

This CDR3 is CSVELSSGRANEQFF. The CDR3 DNA sequence: TGCAGCGTTGAGCTCTCTAGCGGGAGGGCCAATGAGCAGTTCTTC. This rearrangement joins TRBV29-1 to TRBJ2-1, with 12 bases aligning to TRBD2. Trimming at V came to 3 bases and at J to 6 bases, leaving 6 bases not matched to a gene. CDR1 and CDR2 from the germline V gene are SQVTM and ANQGSEA. CDR3 length: 15 amino acids.

This clonotype has ten or more counts. The CDR3 DNA is TGTGCCAGCAGCCAAGACAGGTGGGGGGAGACCCAGTACTTC. Translating gives CASSQDRWGETQYF. This chain links TRBV7-2 with TRBJ2-5; D is possibly TRBD1 (6 bases). Between the trimmed V and J ends, which lost 5 bases and 5 bases, there was a span of 15 bases. The CDR3 covers 14 residues. The germline V gene has CDR1 SGHTA and CDR2 FQGNSA.

This clonotype was counted many times. This chain connects TRBV6-2 or TRBV6-3 to TRBJ1-2; D remains ambiguous. V lost 5 bases to trimming and J lost 0 bases, with 10 bases between them. Per germline, CDR1 MNHEY and CDR2 SVGEGT. The CDR3 sequence is 14 residues long. CDR3 sequence: CASSGRRANYGYTF. CDR3 nucleotides: TGTGCCAGCAGTGGACGGAGAGCTAACTATGGCTACACCTTC.

Details on this clonotype: Since a much larger clone is just one base distant, this may be a read error. V usage is TRBV5-1 and J usage is TRBJ2-1; 8 nucleotides align to TRBD2. CDR1 and CDR2 from the germline V gene are SGHRS and YFSETQ. V dropped 3 bases and J dropped 10; count of bases not matched to a gene: 6. The CDR3 has 13 residues. CDR3 nucleotide sequence: TGCGCCAGCAGCTCGCGGGGGGAAGGGGAGCAGTTCTTC. Amino acid sequence: CASSSRGEGEQFF.

Only a few counts were recorded for this clonotype. The chain is built from TRBV19 and TRBJ1-2; tentatively, D is TRBD1 (5 bases). Trimming removed 5 bases from V and 3 bases from J, with 10 bases in between. CDR3 size: 13 residues. CDR1 is LNHDA and CDR2 is SQIVND in the germline V gene (reference sequence). The CDR3 region is CASSGGTDYGYTF. As DNA, the CDR3 is TGTGCCAGTAGTGGCGGGACGGACTATGGCTACACCTTC.

This clonotype was recorded only once. With a much larger clone just one base away, this may be a read error. The chain is built from TRBV5-1 and TRBJ2-1, with D uncertain. The DNA end is a closer match to TRBJ2-5, so the J assignment may be wrong. Germline V CDR1 and CDR2: SGHRS, YFSETQ. The CDR3 is 16 residues long. CDR3 sequence reads: CASSHTPHRDQETQYF. The CDR3 nucleotides read TGCGCCAGCAGCCACACCCCTCACAGAGATCAAGAGACCCAGTACTTC.

There are a few counts of this clonotype. The gene calls are TRBV20-1 and TRBJ1-6, with 7 bases fitting TRBD1. The CDR3 consists of 15 residues. V lost 4 bases, J lost 7 bases, and 10 bases stayed unmatched. Looked up from germline, CDR1 is DFQATT and CDR2 is SNEGSKA (reference sequence). The CDR3 DNA is TGCAGTGCTATCCCGGGACAGCATGCCAATTCACCCCTCCACTTT. The encoded protein is CSAIPGQHANSPLHF.